This TCR beta chain was recovered during a study of spatial heterogeneity in lung cancer. Study outcomes and limitations: Ubiquitous expanded tumor TCRs were observed in blood more at resection than follow-up.

The time point was: sample taken at primary tumor resection. Unsorted whole RNA samples from tumor, nontumor lung or frozen PBMC were sequenced. Donation came from about 72 patients with untreated early-stage non-small cell lung cancer. This clonotype showed up many times. Its antigen is not identified. A unique molecular identifier was carried by every single TCR cDNA molecule. TCRdb passed the 5' RACE reads through MiXCR, listing each CDR3 protein once. This sample has about 85,000 distinct CDR3 sequences; approximately 20% occur once, and the top ten carry roughly 6%. The J segment lost 5 bases and the V segment lost 8 bases, leaving 14 bases of the junction unmatched. Germline V gene sequence: CDR1 LNHNV, CDR2 YYDKDF (reference sequence). This CDR3 has 15 residues.

The V and J genes are TRBV15 and TRBJ1-2; 7 bases fit TRBD1. This receptor was obtained from a male donor with early-stage non-small cell lung cancer. This sample comprised PBMCs, obtained at surgery. The CDR3 DNA follows: TGTGCCACCCATGACCCATCCGGGACAGAATATGGCTACACCTTC. It yields the protein CATHDPSGTEYGYTF. Combining the CDR3 with reference TRBV15 and TRBJ1-2 gives the whole variable domain DAMVIQNPRYQVTQFGKPVTLSCSQTLNHNVMYWYQQKSSQAPKLLFHYYDKDFNNEADTPDNFQSRRPNTSFCFLDIRSPGLGDTAMYLCATHDPSGTEYGYTFGSGTRLTVV.